A selection of T cell receptor beta chains follows, all from one sample in a study of technical replicates of blood from a few donors. Here immunoSEQ multiplex PCR was the method, and the copy in TCRdb shows in-frame clones only, minus some. The data show 55,000 to 75,000 clones, more than 85% seen once. Sequencing was carried out using PBMCs. The receptors originated from a human donor in good health. Some clones in this sample may be carry-over from other donors' samples. Each CDR3 is given with its conserved first and last residue.

v_call cdr3_aa
TRBV27 CASSGTNNEQFF
TRBV5-1 CASSLADGTFYEQYF
TRBV10-3 CAISESGGSNYGYTF
TRBV7-2 CASSLDGATGETQYF
TRBV7-9 CASSAGLAGGPLYNEQFF
TRBV7-7 CASSQTGRRGWYEQYF
TRBV5-4 CASSLMAGSTDTQYF
TRBV9 CASSAGVSAYEQYF
TRBV14 CASSRGPQETQYF
TRBV11-2 CASSSTSGGAIVAGELFF
TRBV27 CASSLSSFSGNTIYF
TRBV7-9 CASSTGGTWRVEKLFF
TRBV7-2 CASCFLTQNTEAFF
TRBV27 CASSSPGQGHYGYTF
TRBV6-1 CASSEGITQGQETQYF
TRBV2 CASSEVFSVSLGGANVLTF
TRBV9 CASSVGLNNEQFF
TRBV9 CASSVRGGQTTDTQYF
TRBV5-4 CASSAGLLNTGELFF
TRBV10-3 CACGTGGYEQYF
TRBV7-2 CASSFAGGKPQHF
TRBV2 CASSSTGTTYFTDTQYF
TRBV28 CASSGGGTGREPQHF
TRBV14 CASSRQGTGNYEQYF
TRBV2 CASSPLGGGVNNSPLHF
TRBV2 CASTGRRNQETQYF
TRBV18 CASSPPGPGGEQYF
TRBV5-1 CASSLEGGDAFF
TRBV14 CASSQGRTSGGNQETQYF
TRBV11-2 CASSLGEGGNSPLHF
TRBV19 CASSLGTGRYNSPLHF
TRBV19 CASSVGQSYGYTF
TRBV7-6 CASSKQENQPQHF
TRBV29-1 CSLPGGGNTDTQYF
TRBV5-4 CASSRKGTSGAVGEQYF
TRBV7-6 CASSLGKAGPGGTQYF
TRBV7-9 CASSSLLATEAFF
TRBV6-5 CASSLTSGPYEQYF
TRBV27 CASSPYPREQPQHF
TRBV2 CASRDSGGYGYTF
TRBV15 CATSRGPAGGSDTQYF
TRBV7-7 CASSLGQGAEQYF
TRBV4-3 CASSQDESGLVIVGELFF
TRBV7-6 CASSLGRGQDTQYF
TRBV7-6 CASSLGIRGALNSPLHF
TRBV5-6 CASSSARYEQFF
TRBV7-2 CASSLVANEQFF
TRBV5-5 CASSLSGNSNQPQHF
TRBV7-9 CASSRTGATGELFF
TRBV5-1 CASSGGQVNTEAFF
TRBV7-7 CASSLRGAIQPPDTQYF
TRBV5-3 CARSLPHSYEQYF
TRBV4-3 CASSQFSHGGNEQFF
TRBV9 CASGKRAHDLLLEETQYF
TRBV7-6 CASSLISDTQYF